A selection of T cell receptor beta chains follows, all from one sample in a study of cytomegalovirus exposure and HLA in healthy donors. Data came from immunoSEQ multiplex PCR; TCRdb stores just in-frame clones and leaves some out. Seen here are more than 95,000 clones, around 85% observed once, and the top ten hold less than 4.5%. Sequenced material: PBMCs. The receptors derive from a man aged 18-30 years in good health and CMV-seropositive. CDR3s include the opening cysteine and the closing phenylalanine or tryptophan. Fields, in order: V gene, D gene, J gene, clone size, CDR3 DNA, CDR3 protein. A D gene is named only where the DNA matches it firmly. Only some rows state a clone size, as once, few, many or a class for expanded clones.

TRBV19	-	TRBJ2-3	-	TGTGCCAGTAGTCCTCGAGGAGGAACTAGCACAGATACGCAGTATTTT	CASSPRGGTSTDTQYF
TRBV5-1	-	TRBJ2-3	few	TGCGCCAGCAGCCAAGCTAGCGAACCCACAGATACGCAGTATTTT	CASSQASEPTDTQYF
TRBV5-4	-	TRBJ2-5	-	TGTGCCAGCAGCTTAATGAGGGGGGGCGTGAGTGGGGAGACCCAGTACTTC	CASSLMRGGVSGETQYF
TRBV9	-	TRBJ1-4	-	TGTGCCAGCAGCGTCGGGGGGTCGGTTGGTGAAAAACTGTTTTTT	CASSVGGSVGEKLFF
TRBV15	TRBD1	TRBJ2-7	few	TGTGCCACCTCACAGGGGGCCTACGAGCAGTACTTC	CATSQGAYEQYF
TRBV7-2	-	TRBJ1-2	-	TGTGCCAGCAGCGAAACCACTCTTGCAGGGTCGGGTGGCTACACCTTC	CASSETTLAGSGGYTF
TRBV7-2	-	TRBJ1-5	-	TGTGCCAGCAGCTTAGCAGGGGGAAATCAGCCCCAGCATTTT	CASSLAGGNQPQHF
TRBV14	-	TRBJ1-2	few	TGTGCCAGCAGCCAATTATACTCGGGGAGCTACACCTTC	CASSQLYSGSYTF
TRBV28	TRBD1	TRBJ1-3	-	TGTGCCAGCAGTTCGACAGGGGCCTCTGGAAACACCATATATTTT	CASSSTGASGNTIYF
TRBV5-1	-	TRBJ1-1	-	TGCGCCAGCAGCTTGGGCAGGGGCCTTGAAGCTTTCTTT	CASSLGRGLEAFF
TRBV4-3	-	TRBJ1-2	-	TGCGCCAGCAGCCAAGATTCAAACATCCTTAACTATGGCTACACCTTC	CASSQDSNILNYGYTF
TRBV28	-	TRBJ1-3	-	TGTGCCAGCAGTCTGACAGCTGGAAACACCATATATTTT	CASSLTAGNTIYF
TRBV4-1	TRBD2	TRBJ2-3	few	TGCGCCAGCAGTTGGGGGACTAGCGGGGGAACAGATACGCAGTATTTT	CASSWGTSGGTDTQYF
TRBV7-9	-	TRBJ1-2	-	TGTGCCAGCAGCTTAGGAGGTTTAGGGGCCCTCTACACCTTC	CASSLGGLGALYTF
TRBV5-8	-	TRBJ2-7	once	TGTGCCAGCGGACTCCGAGGGGGACACGAGCAGTACTTC	CASGLRGGHEQYF
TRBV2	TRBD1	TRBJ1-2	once	TGTGCCAGCAGTGAAGACAGGGGCCAAAATGGCTACACCTTC	CASSEDRGQNGYTF
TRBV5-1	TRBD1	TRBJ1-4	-	TGCGCCAGCAGTACGGACAGGGGGACTGAAAAACTGTTTTTT	CASSTDRGTEKLFF
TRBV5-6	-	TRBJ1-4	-	TGTGCCAGCAGCTTATTCGAGCGGCAATCCGAAAAACTGTTTTTT	CASSLFERQSEKLFF
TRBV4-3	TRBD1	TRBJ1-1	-	TGCGCCAGCAGCAACGACAGGGTTGGCACTGAAGCTTTCTTT	CASSNDRVGTEAFF
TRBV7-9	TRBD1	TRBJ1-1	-	TGTGCCAGCAGCTCCCAACACAGGGGATCGAACACTGAAGCTTTCTTT	CASSSQHRGSNTEAFF
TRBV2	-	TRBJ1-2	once	TGTGCCAGCAAACGAACACAGACAACTAACTATGGCTACACCTTC	CASKRTQTTNYGYTF
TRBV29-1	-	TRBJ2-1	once	TGCAGCGTTGAAGATCTTCGGGGTGACTCCTACAATGAGCAGTTCTTC	CSVEDLRGDSYNEQFF
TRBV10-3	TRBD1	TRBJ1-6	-	TGTGCCATCGGGACAGGAGATTCACCCCTCCACTTT	CAIGTGDSPLHF
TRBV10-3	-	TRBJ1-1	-	TGTGCCATCAGGCGGGACGGGGATAACACTGAAGCTTTCTTT	CAIRRDGDNTEAFF
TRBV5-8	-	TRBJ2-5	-	TGTGCCAGCAGCCGCACACAGGGCTACGGGACCCAGTACTTC	CASSRTQGYGTQYF
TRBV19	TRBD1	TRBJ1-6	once	TGTGCCAGTAGTCCACGACAGGGGGCGAGAAGGAATTCACCCCTCCACTTT	CASSPRQGARRNSPLHF
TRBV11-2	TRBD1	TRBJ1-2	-	TGTGCCAGCAGCTTAGGCGGACAGGGGTTCTATGGCTACACCTTC	CASSLGGQGFYGYTF
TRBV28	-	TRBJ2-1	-	TGTGCCAGCAGTTTATACCTCGGGGTGCAGTTCTTC	CASSLYLGVQFF
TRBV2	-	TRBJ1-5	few	TGTGCCAGCAGCAGCGACGCAGGGAGCAATCAGCCCCAGCATTTT	CASSSDAGSNQPQHF
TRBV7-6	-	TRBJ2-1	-	TGTGCCAGCAGCTTATTTCCCAGCGCCTCCGCCGGTGTGGGTGGCGATGAGCAGTTCTTC	CASSLFPSASAGVGGDEQFF
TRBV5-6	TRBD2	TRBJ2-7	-	TGTGCCAGCAGTCGGGGGGACTACGAGCAGTACTTC	CASSRGDYEQYF
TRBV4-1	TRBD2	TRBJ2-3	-	TGCGCCAGCAGCTCCCGAGCGGGGGTCTCAGATACGCAGTATTTT	CASSSRAGVSDTQYF
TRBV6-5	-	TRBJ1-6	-	TGTGCCAGCAGTTCCCAGCTAGGGGAAGGTTATTCACCCCTCCACTTT	CASSSQLGEGYSPLHF
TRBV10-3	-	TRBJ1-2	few	TGTGCCATCAGTGAGTACGGGGATGGCTACACCTTC	CAISEYGDGYTF
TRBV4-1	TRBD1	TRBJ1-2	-	TGCGCCAGCAGCCAGACACAGGGGGTTGGCGGCTACACCTTC	CASSQTQGVGGYTF
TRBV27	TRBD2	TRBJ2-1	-	TGTGCCAGCAGTTTACTAGCGGGGGGGAACGACAATGAGCAGTTCTTC	CASSLLAGGNDNEQFF
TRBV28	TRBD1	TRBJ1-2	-	TGTGCCAGCAGTCCATATCAGGGGGTGGGCTATGGCTACACCTTC	CASSPYQGVGYGYTF
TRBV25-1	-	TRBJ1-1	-	TGTGCCAGCAGGGGCCACGCCACTGAAGCTTTCTTT	CASRGHATEAFF
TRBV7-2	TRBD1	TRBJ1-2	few	TGTGCCAGCAGCTTAAAAGACAGGGAAAGGGCGTATGGCTACACCTTC	CASSLKDRERAYGYTF
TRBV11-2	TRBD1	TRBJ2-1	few	TGTGCCAGCGGGGACAGGGACAATGAGCAGTTCTTC	CASGDRDNEQFF
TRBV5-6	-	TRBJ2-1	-	TGTGCCAGCAGCTCACAGGACGAAATGTTTTACAATGAGCAGTTCTTC	CASSSQDEMFYNEQFF
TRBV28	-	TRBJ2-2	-	TGTGCCAGCAGTACGGAGGTGTACCGGGAGCTGTTTTTT	CASSTEVYRELFF
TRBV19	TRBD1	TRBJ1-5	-	TGTGCCAGTAGTCCTGGGACAGTTAATCAGCCCCAGCATTTT	CASSPGTVNQPQHF
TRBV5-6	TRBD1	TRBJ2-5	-	TGTGCCAGCAGCCTGGGGACAGGGGAGCAGTACTTC	CASSLGTGEQYF
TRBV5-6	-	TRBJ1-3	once	TGTGCCAGCAGCTTGATCCAGGATACTGGAAACACCATATATTTT	CASSLIQDTGNTIYF
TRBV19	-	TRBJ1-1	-	TGTGCCAGTAGTATAGGGACAGCAGAAGCTTTCTTT	CASSIGTAEAFF
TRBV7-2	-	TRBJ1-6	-	TGTGCCAGCAGCCGATACAAGACCCCGGGGGGGGCCGATAATTCACCCCTCCACTTT	CASSRYKTPGGADNSPLHF
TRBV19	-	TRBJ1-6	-	TGTGCCAGTAGTATGAAGGGGTTGGGTAATTCACCCCTCCACTTT	CASSMKGLGNSPLHF
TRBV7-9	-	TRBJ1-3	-	TGTGCCAGCAGCTCCCCCCGGGGAGGGCTAGGTACTGGAAACACCATATATTTT	CASSSPRGGLGTGNTIYF
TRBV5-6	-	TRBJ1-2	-	TGTGCCAGCAGCTCAACGGGGGTTCTTGGCTACACCTTC	CASSSTGVLGYTF
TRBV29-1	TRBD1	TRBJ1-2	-	TGCAGCGTCTGGACAGGGGCCCTCTATGGCTACACCTTC	CSVWTGALYGYTF
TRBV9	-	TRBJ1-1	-	TGTGCCAGCGGAGGGAACACTGAAGCTTTCTTT	CASGGNTEAFF
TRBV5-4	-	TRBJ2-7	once	TGTGCCAGCAGCGGAAGGACGGACAGCTCCTACGAGCAGTACTTC	CASSGRTDSSYEQYF
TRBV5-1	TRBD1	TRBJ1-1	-	TGCGCCAGCAGCTCAGCAGGGACAGGATTCACTGAAGCTTTCTTT	CASSSAGTGFTEAFF
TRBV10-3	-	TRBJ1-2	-	TGTGCCATCAGTGAGTCGATTTACAGGGAGGGAGGCTACACCTTC	CAISESIYREGGYTF
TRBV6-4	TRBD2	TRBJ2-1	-	TGTGCCAGCAGTGTATTTTGTCCAGCGGGGGGTCCCTACAATGAGCAGTTCTTC	CASSVFCPAGGPYNEQFF
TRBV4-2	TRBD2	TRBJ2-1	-	TGTGCCAGCAGCCAAGCGACTAGCGGGGGGTTAGGGCAGTTCTTC	CASSQATSGGLGQFF